Listed here are 27 T cell receptor beta chains from one sample, sequenced in a study of blood T cell repertoires in COVID-19. This table comes from immunoSEQ multiplex PCR, and its TCRdb copy is limited to in-frame clones, with some not included. This sample yields about 120,000 clones, of which roughly 80% are seen a single time; roughly 1.9% belongs to the top ten. Sequences were obtained from peripheral blood. These receptors originate from a man between 70 and 80 years old with acute or convalescent COVID-19.

The V call is TRBV3-1 (or the pseudogene TRBV3-2), the J call TRBJ2-7, with D tentatively TRBD2 (6 bases). The CDR3 is made up of 13 amino acids. Germline V gene lookup returns CDR1 LGHDT and CDR2 YNNKEL (reference sequence). V lost 1 base, J lost 7 bases, and 11 bases lay in between. CDR3 DNA: TGTGCCAGCAGCCAAGTGTCAGCGGGTGAGCAGTACTTC. This codes for CASSQVSAGEQYF.

The V and J genes are TRBV7-9 and TRBJ2-5; 11 bases agree with TRBD2. This CDR3 contains 16 residues. The V gene end was trimmed by 2 bases and the J gene end by 5 bases; junction bases not matched to a gene: 7. The germline V gene has CDR1 SEHNR and CDR2 FQNEAQ (reference sequence). CDR3 DNA sequence: TGTGCCAGCAGCTTAACTAGCGGGGGAAGAGGGGAGACCCAGTACTTC. This codes for CASSLTSGGRGETQYF.

The chain recombines TRBV5-1 with TRBJ2-7, with 8 nucleotides matching TRBD1. Germline CDR1 reads SGHRS; CDR2 reads YFSETQ. The CDR3 is 18 residues long. Trimming took 0 bases from V and 3 from J; bases not matched to a gene: 14. CDR3 amino acids: CASSLVGRGPKKSYEQYF. CDR3 bases: TGCGCCAGCAGCTTGGTTGGCAGGGGGCCCAAAAAGAGCTACGAGCAGTACTTC.

The chain is built from TRBV18 and TRBJ1-1; D is possibly TRBD1 (6 bases). Germline V lookup: CDR1 KGHSH, CDR2 LQKENI. CDR3 length: 15 residues. V was trimmed by 4 bases and J by 2 bases, leaving 14 bases between them. The CDR3 DNA reads as TGTGCCAGCTCACTACAGGGAAGCCGAAACACTGAAGCTTTCTTT. Translation: CASSLQGSRNTEAFF. Together with reference TRBV18 and TRBJ1-1, the CDR3 gives the full variable domain: NAGVMQNPRHLVRRRGQEARLRCSPMKGHSHVYWYRQLPEEGLKFMVYLQKENIIDESGMPKERFSAEFPKEGPSILRIQQVVRGDSAAYFCASSLQGSRNTEAFFGQGTRLTVV.

The gene calls are TRBV11-2 and TRBJ2-7; the D gene is possibly TRBD1 (6 bases). Germline CDR1 reads SGHAT; CDR2 reads FQNNGV. The CDR3 covers 11 residues. Trimming stripped 5 bases from V and 7 bases from J, with 9 bases between. The CDR3, as DNA: TGTGCCAGCAGCCGACAGGCGGAGCAGTACTTC. Protein: CASSRQAEQYF. The variable domain in full, completed from reference TRBV11-2 and TRBJ2-7, reads EAGVAQSPRYKIIEKRQSVAFWCNPISGHATLYWYQQILGQGPKLLIQFQNNGVVDDSQLPKDRFSAERLKGVDSTLKIQPAKLEDSAVYLCASSRQAEQYFGPGTRLTVT.

The genes are TRBV6-5 and TRBJ2-1; 8 bases line up with TRBD1. Trimming at V came to 6 bases and at J to 4 bases, leaving 8 bases not matched to a gene. The CDR3 is 15 residues long. In germline, CDR1 is MNHEY, CDR2 SVGAGI. As DNA, the CDR3 is TGTGCCAGCAGGGGGGTCACAGGGGGATACAATGAGCAGTTCTTC. It codes for CASRGVTGGYNEQFF.

This chain joins TRBV6-6 and TRBJ2-6; D possibly corresponds to TRBD1 (6 bases). Trimming took off 5 bases at V and 2 bases at J, with 13 bases between the two ends. Germline CDR1 and CDR2: MNHNY and SVGAGI (reference sequence). This CDR3 spans 16 amino acids. The CDR3 is CASSPYSGAGANVLTF. The CDR3, as DNA: TGTGCCAGCAGTCCCTACTCAGGGGCTGGGGCCAACGTCCTGACTTTC.

In its sample, this clone was seen a few times. The V and J genes are TRBV4-1 and TRBJ1-3; TRBD1 matches 7 bases. Germline trimming cut 4 bases from V and 0 bases from J; bases unmatched to any gene: 3. The CDR3 loop spans 15 amino acids. Germline V gene lookup returns CDR1 MGHRA and CDR2 YSYEKL. As DNA, the CDR3 is TGCGCCAGCAGCCGAACAGGGGACTCTGGAAACACCATATATTTT. This translates into CASSRTGDSGNTIYF.

The V gene is TRBV2, the J gene TRBJ1-5; 9 nucleotides line up with TRBD1. Germline loops: CDR1 SNHLY, CDR2 FYNNEI. V dropped 6 bases and J dropped 3; count of bases not matched to a gene: 9. This CDR3 is 16 amino acids long. In DNA, the CDR3 is TGTGCCAGCAGGGGAGAGACAGGGGGGATCAATCAGCCCCAGCATTTT. Encoded protein: CASRGETGGINQPQHF.

This chain connects TRBV5-4 to TRBJ2-4, with 11 bases lining up with TRBD2. The trim removed 1 base at V and 1 base at J, leaving 7 bases unmatched. Per germline, CDR1 SGHNT and CDR2 YYREEE (reference sequence). CDR3 size: 18 residues. CDR3 sequence: CASSLSSGGARAKNIQYF. CDR3 in DNA: TGTGCCAGCAGCTTGAGTAGCGGGGGGGCCAGGGCCAAAAACATTCAGTACTTC. The entire variable domain, with the rest obtained from reference TRBV5-4 and TRBJ2-4, is as follows: ETGVTQSPTHLIKTRGQQVTLRCSSQSGHNTVSWYQQALGQGPQFIFQYYREEENGRGNFPPRFSGLQFPNYSSELNVNALELDDSALYLCASSLSSGGARAKNIQYFGAGTRLSVL.

This clone was counted only a few times. This chain joins TRBV2 and TRBJ1-5; maybe TRBD1 (5 bases). Per germline, CDR1 SNHLY and CDR2 FYNNEI. The CDR3 extends over 15 amino acids. Trimming cost V 6 bases and J 7 bases, with 19 bases left between them. The chain's CDR3 is CASRPGLQLEQPQHF. The CDR3 nucleotides are TGTGCCAGCAGGCCGGGACTCCAATTAGAGCAGCCCCAGCATTTT.

V gene TRBV5-1 combines with J gene TRBJ1-1; 7 bases line up with TRBD1. V was clipped by 0 bases and J by 9 bases; unmatched bases: 11. CDR3 length: 15 amino acids. Germline V gene data show CDR1 as SGHRS and CDR2 as YFSETQ. In nucleotides, the CDR3 is TGCGCCAGCAGCTTGGAGGGCCGGCAGGGGGAAAAAGCTTTCTTT. Translated: CASSLEGRQGEKAFF.

This chain uses TRBV16 with TRBJ1-1; 10 nucleotides align to TRBD1. The V gene's germline CDR1 is KGHSY and CDR2 FQNENV. CDR3 length equals 15 residues. The J segment lost 7 bases and the V segment lost 4 bases, leaving 9 bases of the junction unmatched. The CDR3 coding sequence is TGTGCCAGCAGCCCTTCGACAGGGGGCCTGCTTGAAGCTTTCTTT. This translates into CASSPSTGGLLEAFF.

V is TRBV9 and J is TRBJ1-2, with 9 positions matching TRBD1. The V segment lost 6 bases and the J segment 4 bases; nucleotides outside the gene matches: 7. The germline CDR1 and CDR2 sequences are SGDLS and YYNGEE. The CDR3 sequence is 14 residues long. The CDR3 DNA is TGTGCCAGCACAGCCGGACAGGGGAGCTATGGCTACACCTTC. This encodes CASTAGQGSYGYTF.

The chain combines TRBV5-4 with TRBJ2-2; D possibly corresponds to TRBD1 (6 bases). The V and J ends lost 1 base and 4 bases respectively, with 8 bases between them. The CDR3 loop spans 14 amino acids. CDR1 SGHNT and CDR2 YYREEE come from the germline V gene (reference sequence). The CDR3 coding sequence is TGTGCCAGCAGCTTGAGAGGGGGCACCGGGGAGCTGTTTTTT. Protein product: CASSLRGGTGELFF.

The chain is built from TRBV3-1 (or the pseudogene TRBV3-2) and TRBJ1-2; 8 nucleotides agree with TRBD1. CDR3 length: 14 amino acids. Germline CDR1 LGHDT, CDR2 YNNKEL (reference sequence). Trimming took 4 bases from V and 3 from J; bases not matched to a gene: 4. CDR3 coding DNA: TGTGCCAGCAGCCGCGGACAGGGCGACTATGGCTACACCTTC. The encoded protein is CASSRGQGDYGYTF.

The chain recombines TRBV18 with TRBJ1-5; 10 bases map to TRBD1. Germline loops: CDR1 KGHSH, CDR2 LQKENI. V shed 5 bases and J 4 bases; nucleotides not matched to a gene: 5. The CDR3 sequence is 15 residues long. The CDR3 here is CASSTSGQGNQPQHF. CDR3 in DNA: TGTGCCAGCTCAACCTCGGGACAGGGGAATCAGCCCCAGCATTTT.

J is TRBJ1-2 and V is TRBV19, with 7 bases that match TRBD1. Germline-derived CDR1 and CDR2 are LNHDA and SQIVND (reference sequence). Trimming at V came to 3 bases and at J to 6 bases, leaving 4 bases not matched to a gene. The CDR3 runs 13 residues. The CDR3 is CASSILGTDGYTF. CDR3 sequence (DNA): TGTGCCAGTAGTATTCTAGGGACAGATGGCTACACCTTC.

Only a few counts were recorded for this clone. The V and J genes are TRBV7-9 and TRBJ1-1; perhaps TRBD1 as D (5 bases). Germline-derived CDR1 and CDR2 are SEHNR and FQNEAQ (reference sequence). V lost 6 bases, J lost 1 base, and 12 bases lay in between. The CDR3 has 14 amino acids. As DNA, the CDR3 is TGTGCCAGCAGGTCTGCCGGGGGGAACACTGAAGCTTTCTTT. It is translated as CASRSAGGNTEAFF. Full variable domain (missing parts from reference TRBV7-9 and TRBJ1-1): DTGVSQNPRHKITKRGQNVTFRCDPISEHNRLYWYRQTLGQGPEFLTYFQNEAQLEKSRLLSDRFSAERPKGSFSTLEIQRTEQGDSAMYLCASRSAGGNTEAFFGQGTRLTVV.

The rearrangement joins TRBV5-1 to TRBJ2-7, with TRBD2 as a possible D gene (5 bases). Between the trimmed V and J ends, which lost 0 bases and 3 bases, there was a span of 10 bases. The CDR3 runs 14 residues. The germline V gene has CDR1 SGHRS and CDR2 YFSETQ. In DNA form, the CDR3 reads TGCGCCAGCAGCTTGGACTCGGGGATCTACGAGCAGTACTTC. It specifies CASSLDSGIYEQYF. Complete variable domain (other parts from reference TRBV5-1 and TRBJ2-7): KAGVTQTPRYLIKTRGQQVTLSCSPISGHRSVSWYQQTPGQGLQFLFEYFSETQRNKGNFPGRFSGRQFSNSRSEMNVSTLELGDSALYLCASSLDSGIYEQYFGPGTRLTVT.

The sample holds a few counts of this clone. This rearrangement joins TRBV20-1 to TRBJ2-5; D is possibly TRBD2 (5 bases). V lost 3 bases and J lost 7, with 9 bases in between. CDR1 and CDR2 (germline): DFQATT, SNEGSKA (reference sequence). This CDR3 region has 11 residues. The CDR3 here is CSASPSGTQYF. The DNA for the CDR3 is TGCAGTGCTAGCCCCAGCGGGACCCAGTACTTC.

The V call is TRBV27, the J call TRBJ2-7, with D hard to call. The V end lost 2 bases, the J end lost 4 bases, and 9 bases lay between the germline ends. This CDR3 spans 13 amino acids. Germline-derived CDR1 and CDR2 are MNHEY and SMNVEV (reference sequence). DNA of the CDR3: TGTGCCAGCAGTTTAACACAAAGTTACGAGCAGTACTTC. This translates into CASSLTQSYEQYF.

This chain joins TRBV18 and TRBJ1-5; 8 bases map to TRBD1. J lost 6 bases, V lost 3 bases, and 7 bases had no gene match. This CDR3 contains 15 residues. Per germline, CDR1 KGHSH and CDR2 LQKENI. The CDR3 sequence is CASSPGTGATQPQHF. CDR3 DNA sequence: TGTGCCAGCTCACCTGGGACAGGAGCTACTCAGCCCCAGCATTTT.

This chain links TRBV15 with TRBJ2-5, with D perhaps TRBD1 (6 bases). This CDR3 contains 13 residues. Germline lookup yields CDR1 LNHNV and CDR2 YYDKDF (reference sequence). Trimming stripped 4 bases from V and 5 bases from J, with 11 bases between. The CDR3 DNA is TGTGCCACCAGCACAGGGGTCAGCGAGACCCAGTACTTC. This encodes CATSTGVSETQYF.

This clone was observed a single time. This rearrangement joins TRBV7-9 to TRBJ2-1, with 8 bases that match TRBD1. Germline-derived CDR1 and CDR2 are SEHNR and FQNEAQ (reference sequence). J gave up 5 bases and V 4 bases, and 7 bases lay outside the gene matches. The CDR3 length is 15 residues. For the CDR3, the DNA is TGTGCCAGCAGCTACGGACAGGGACACAACAATGAGCAGTTCTTC. Amino acid sequence: CASSYGQGHNNEQFF.

CDR3 sequence: CATELNTGELFF. CDR3 DNA: TGTGCCACAGAACTGAACACCGGGGAGCTGTTTTTT. The rearrangement joins TRBV24-1 to TRBJ2-2; D call uncertain. The V and J ends lost 10 bases and 1 base respectively, with 6 bases between them. The CDR3 length is 12 residues. Germline V lookup: CDR1 KGHDR, CDR2 SFDVKD.

This clone appeared a single time. J is TRBJ1-2 and V is TRBV3-1 (or the pseudogene TRBV3-2), with D perhaps matching TRBD1 (5 bases). Germline V CDR1 and CDR2: LGHDT, YNNKEL (reference sequence). The CDR3 runs to 15 residues. V lost 0 bases and J 7 bases, leaving 15 bases between the germline ends. The CDR3 loop is CASSQDQRGRIGYTF. Here the CDR3 DNA reads TGTGCCAGCAGCCAAGACCAACGGGGGAGAATTGGCTACACCTTC.